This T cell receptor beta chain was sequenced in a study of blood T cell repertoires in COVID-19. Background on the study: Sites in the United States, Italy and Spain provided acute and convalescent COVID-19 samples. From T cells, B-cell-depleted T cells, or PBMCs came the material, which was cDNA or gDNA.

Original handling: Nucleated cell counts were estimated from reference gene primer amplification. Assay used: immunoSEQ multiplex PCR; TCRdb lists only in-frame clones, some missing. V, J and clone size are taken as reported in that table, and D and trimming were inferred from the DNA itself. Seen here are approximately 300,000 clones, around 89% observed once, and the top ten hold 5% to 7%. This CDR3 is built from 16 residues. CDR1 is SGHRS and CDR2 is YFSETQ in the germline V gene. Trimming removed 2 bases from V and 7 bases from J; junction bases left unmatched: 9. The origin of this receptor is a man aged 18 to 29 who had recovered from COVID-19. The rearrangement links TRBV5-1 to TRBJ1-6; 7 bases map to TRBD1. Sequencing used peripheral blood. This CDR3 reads CASSFSGQGENSPLHF. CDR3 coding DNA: TGCGCCAGCAGCTTCTCGGGGCAGGGGGAGAATTCACCCCTCCACTTT.